A selection of T cell receptor beta chains follows, all from one sample in a study of blood T cell dynamics during melanoma immunotherapy. TCRdb's copy holds only in-frame clones and misses some; the assay was immunoSEQ multiplex PCR. This table holds 15,000 to 20,000 clones, approximately 80% found once. Sample: blood, taken from a patient treated with checkpoint blockade. These receptor sequences come from a human donor with melanoma. Both conserved end residues are trimmed from each CDR3. A clone size is listed for some rows: how often the clone was seen (once, few, many), or a class if it is expanded.

clone size	V gene	J gene	CDR3 protein
once	TRBV6-1	TRBJ2-2	ASSGSTSGTGELF
NA	TRBV28	TRBJ2-4	ASSLLTAAKNIQY
NA	TRBV2	TRBJ1-5	ASRRDRGWGQPQH
large	TRBV2	TRBJ2-3	ASSGMGPDTQY
NA	TRBV7-8	TRBJ2-3	ASSLGGDWKADTQY
NA	TRBV5-6	TRBJ2-2	ASSNDRGTNTGELF
NA	TRBV5-1	TRBJ2-5	ASAGGAGTQETQY
NA	TRBV6-5	TRBJ2-5	ASSYSGVQTETQY
NA	TRBV4-3	TRBJ2-7	ASSQTGGYEQY
NA	TRBV6-5	TRBJ1-5	ATGPAWPQH
NA	TRBV7-3	TRBJ1-6	ASSLGVGQTSPLH
few	TRBV18	TRBJ2-2	ASSTTGGNTGELF
NA	TRBV6-5	TRBJ2-5	ASSRLAGVEETQY
NA	TRBV9	TRBJ2-3	ASSPNTDTQY
once	TRBV5-6	TRBJ2-4	ASSLGRDSTKNIQY
NA	TRBV27	TRBJ2-4	ASSPVAGYKNIQY
few	TRBV9	TRBJ1-1	ASSRGLNTEAF